This T cell receptor beta chain stems from a study of blood T cell repertoires in COVID-19. Across the study: The study drew acute and convalescent COVID-19 samples from the United States, Italy and Spain. PBMCs, B-cell-depleted T cells, or T cells were the source of the cDNA or gDNA that made up the material.

Per the germline V gene, CDR1 is ENHRY and CDR2 is SYGVKD. CDR3 length: 18 residues. The V and J ends lost 3 bases and 2 bases, in that order; junction bases with no gene match: 11. Per the original data handling: From reference gene primer amplification, estimates of nucleated cell counts were derived. Sequencing was performed with immunoSEQ multiplex PCR; in TCRdb, only in-frame clones are kept and a portion is missing. V, J and clone size are taken as reported in that table, and D and trimming were inferred from the DNA itself. The repertoire includes 50,000 to 70,000 clones, around 87% of them detected once, and 6.9% sits in the top ten. This clone was seen just once.

The rearrangement uses TRBV10-3 and TRBJ2-2, with 8 bases identical to TRBD1. The sequenced sample consisted of peripheral blood. The receptor comes from a man aged 55 to 70 with active or convalescent COVID-19. The CDR3 protein is CAISDVQLQGANTGELFF. CDR3 nucleotide sequence: TGTGCCATCAGTGATGTTCAGCTGCAGGGGGCTAACACCGGGGAGCTGTTTTTT.